This T cell receptor beta chain was identified during a study of shared clonotypes between healthy human individuals. Per the germline V gene, CDR1 is SGHNT and CDR2 is YYREEE (reference sequence). The V end was cut by 2 bases, the J end by 10 bases, with 16 bases between. CDR3 length equals 15 residues. Sequencing was at deep level. The repertoire was sequenced with immunoSEQ multiplex PCR; TCRdb's copy has only in-frame clones and lacks some. The profile covers 2 million to 2.5 million clones, with 80% to 95% appearing a single time and 0.3% to 0.4% taken by the ten largest. The TCR sequence derives from a man younger than 30 in good health. Some clones in this sample may be carry-over from other donors' samples. The specimen sequenced was naive CD4+ T cells from PBMCs. The subset denotes: CD45RA+ positively selected. The chain joins TRBV5-4 to TRBJ1-6; D is uncertain. CDR3 bases: TGTGCCAGCAGCTTCGACCGGGGTGTCGGGTCACCCCTCCACTTT. This codes for CASSFDRGVGSPLHF.